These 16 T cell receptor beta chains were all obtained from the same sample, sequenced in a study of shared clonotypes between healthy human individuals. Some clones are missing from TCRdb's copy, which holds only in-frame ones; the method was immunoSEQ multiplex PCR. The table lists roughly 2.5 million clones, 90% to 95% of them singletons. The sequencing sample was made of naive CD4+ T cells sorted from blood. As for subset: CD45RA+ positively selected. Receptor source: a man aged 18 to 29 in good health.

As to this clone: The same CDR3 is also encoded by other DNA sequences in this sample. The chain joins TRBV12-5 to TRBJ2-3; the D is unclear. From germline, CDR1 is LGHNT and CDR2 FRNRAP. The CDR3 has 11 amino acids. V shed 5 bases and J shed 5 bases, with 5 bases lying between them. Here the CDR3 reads CASGIGDTQYF. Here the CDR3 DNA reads TGTGCTAGTGGTATCGGAGATACGCAGTATTTT.

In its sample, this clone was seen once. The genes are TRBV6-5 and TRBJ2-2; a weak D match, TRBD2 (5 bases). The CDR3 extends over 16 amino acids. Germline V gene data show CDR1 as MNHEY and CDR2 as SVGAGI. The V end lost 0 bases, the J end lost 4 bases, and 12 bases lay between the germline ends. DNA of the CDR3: TGTGCCAGCAGTTACTCGACCGGGGTTAGCACCGGGGAGCTGTTTTTT. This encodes CASSYSTGVSTGELFF.

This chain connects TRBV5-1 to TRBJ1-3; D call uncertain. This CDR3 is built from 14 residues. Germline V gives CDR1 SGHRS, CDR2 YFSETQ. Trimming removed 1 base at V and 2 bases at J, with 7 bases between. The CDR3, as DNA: TGCGCCAGCAGCTTGTCCACAGCTGGAAACACCATATATTTT. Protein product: CASSLSTAGNTIYF.

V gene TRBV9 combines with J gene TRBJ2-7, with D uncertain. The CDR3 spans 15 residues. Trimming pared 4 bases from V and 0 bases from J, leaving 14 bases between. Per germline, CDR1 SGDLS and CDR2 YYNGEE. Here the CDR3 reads CASSSTVGSSYEQYF. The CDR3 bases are TGTGCCAGCAGCTCAACCGTAGGAAGCTCCTACGAGCAGTACTTC. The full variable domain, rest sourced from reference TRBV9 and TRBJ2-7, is DSGVTQTPKHLITATGQRVTLRCSPRSGDLSVYWYQQSLDQGLQFLIQYYNGEERAKGNILERFSAQQFPDLHSELNLSSLELGDSALYFCASSSTVGSSYEQYFGPGTRLTVT.

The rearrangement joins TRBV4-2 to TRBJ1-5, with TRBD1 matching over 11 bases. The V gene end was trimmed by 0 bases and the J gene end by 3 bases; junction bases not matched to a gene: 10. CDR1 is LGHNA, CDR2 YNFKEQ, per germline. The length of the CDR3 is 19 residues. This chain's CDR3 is CASSQDPLGQGAYNQPQHF. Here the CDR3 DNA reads TGTGCCAGCAGCCAAGACCCTTTAGGACAGGGGGCTTACAATCAGCCCCAGCATTTT.

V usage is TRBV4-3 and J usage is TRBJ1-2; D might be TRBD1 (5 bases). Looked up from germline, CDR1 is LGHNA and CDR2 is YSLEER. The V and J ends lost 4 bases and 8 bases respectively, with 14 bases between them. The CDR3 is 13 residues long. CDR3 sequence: CASSPDGGLGYTF. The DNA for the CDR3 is TGCGCCAGCAGCCCCGATGGGGGATTAGGCTACACCTTC.

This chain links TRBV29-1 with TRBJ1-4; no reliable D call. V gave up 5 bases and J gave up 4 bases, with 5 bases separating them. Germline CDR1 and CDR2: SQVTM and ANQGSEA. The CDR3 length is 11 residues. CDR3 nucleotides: TGCAGCGTTCACGTTAATGAAAAACTGTTTTTT. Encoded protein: CSVHVNEKLFF.

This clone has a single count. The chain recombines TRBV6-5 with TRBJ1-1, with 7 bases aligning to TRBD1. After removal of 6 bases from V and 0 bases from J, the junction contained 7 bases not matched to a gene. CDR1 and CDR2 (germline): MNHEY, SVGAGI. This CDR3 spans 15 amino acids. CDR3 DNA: TGTGCCAGCAGCCGGAGGGACAGTGTGAACACTGAAGCTTTCTTT. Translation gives CASSRRDSVNTEAFF.

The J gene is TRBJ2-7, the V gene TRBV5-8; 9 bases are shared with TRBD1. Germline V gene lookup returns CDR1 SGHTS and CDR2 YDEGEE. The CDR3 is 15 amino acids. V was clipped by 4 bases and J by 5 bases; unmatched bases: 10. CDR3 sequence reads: CASSPEPGQGHEQYF. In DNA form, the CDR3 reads TGTGCCAGCAGCCCTGAACCGGGACAGGGCCACGAGCAGTACTTC.

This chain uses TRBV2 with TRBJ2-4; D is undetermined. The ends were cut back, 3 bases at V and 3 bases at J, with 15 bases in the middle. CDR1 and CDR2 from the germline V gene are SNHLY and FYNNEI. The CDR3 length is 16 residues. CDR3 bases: TGTGCCAGCAGTGAGTTGAAGGCGTTGGGCAAAAACATTCAGTACTTC. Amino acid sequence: CASSELKALGKNIQYF.

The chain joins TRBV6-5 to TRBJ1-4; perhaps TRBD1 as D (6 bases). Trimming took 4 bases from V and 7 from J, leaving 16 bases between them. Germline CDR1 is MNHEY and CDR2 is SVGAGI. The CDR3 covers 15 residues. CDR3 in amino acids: CASSLARGLGEKLFF. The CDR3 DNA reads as TGTGCCAGCAGTTTAGCCCGGGGGCTTGGTGAAAAACTGTTTTTT.

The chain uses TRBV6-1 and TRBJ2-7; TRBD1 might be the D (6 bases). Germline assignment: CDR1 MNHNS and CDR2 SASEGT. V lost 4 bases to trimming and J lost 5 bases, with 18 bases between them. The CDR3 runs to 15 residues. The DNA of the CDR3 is TGTGCCAGCAGTGGAGGCTTTCAGGGGTCGGACGAGCAGTACTTC. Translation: CASSGGFQGSDEQYF.

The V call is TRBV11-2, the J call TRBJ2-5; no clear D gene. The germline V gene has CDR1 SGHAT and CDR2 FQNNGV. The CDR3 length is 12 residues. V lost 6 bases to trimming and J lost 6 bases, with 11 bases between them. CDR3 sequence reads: CASRPNTKTQYF. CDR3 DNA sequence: TGTGCCAGCAGACCAAACACCAAGACCCAGTACTTC.

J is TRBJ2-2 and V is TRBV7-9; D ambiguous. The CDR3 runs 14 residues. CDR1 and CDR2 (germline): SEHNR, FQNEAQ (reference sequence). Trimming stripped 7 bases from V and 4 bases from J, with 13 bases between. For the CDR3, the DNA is TGTGCCAGCACCGTCGACGGGCTCACCGGGGAGCTGTTTTTT. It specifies CASTVDGLTGELFF.

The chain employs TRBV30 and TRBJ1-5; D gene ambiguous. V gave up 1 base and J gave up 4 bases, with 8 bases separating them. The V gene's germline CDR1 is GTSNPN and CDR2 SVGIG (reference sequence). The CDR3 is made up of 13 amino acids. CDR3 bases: TGTGCCTGGAGTGATAACAGAAATCAGCCCCAGCATTTT. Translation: CAWSDNRNQPQHF.

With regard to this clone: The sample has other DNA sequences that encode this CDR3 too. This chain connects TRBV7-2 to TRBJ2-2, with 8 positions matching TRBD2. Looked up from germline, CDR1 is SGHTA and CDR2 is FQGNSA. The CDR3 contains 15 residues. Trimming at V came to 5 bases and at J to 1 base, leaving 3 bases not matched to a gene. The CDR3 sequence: CASSLSGRNTGELFF. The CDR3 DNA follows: TGTGCCAGCAGCCTGAGCGGGAGGAACACCGGGGAGCTGTTTTTT.